This TCR beta chain was sequenced for a study of T cells in Graves' hyperthyroidism and ophthalmopathy. This clonotype occurred a few times. Antigen specificity is unknown. A much larger clone sits a single nucleotide away, making a read error possible. Notes on the study in general: The model anticipated ophthalmopathy a median around six months pre-onset.

Trimming stripped 8 bases from V and 3 bases from J, with 19 bases between. CDR1 is MNHEY, CDR2 SMNVEV, per germline (reference sequence). This CDR3 is 15 amino acids long. Amplified regions were TCR beta CDR3 sequences from RNA transcripts. A first-round RT-PCR of the TCR CDR3 used the HTBI primer set. One entry per CDR3 protein results from TCRdb running MiXCR on the multiplex PCR reads. This sample carries approximately 620,000 distinct CDR3 sequences, roughly 16% of them seen once, and the ten largest clones take approximately 3.5%. This receptor was identified in a woman in her thirties or forties with Graves' ophthalmopathy. The chain has TRBV27 and TRBJ1-1; maybe TRBD1 (6 bases). Sequenced: blood. The CDR3 protein is CASGKTGRGDTEAFF. The CDR3 DNA reads TGTGCCAGCGGGAAGACAGGAAGGGGTGACACTGAAGCTTTCTTT.